The clone carrying this TCR beta chain was found once. Antigen specificity is unknown. The data belong to a study of post-analysis software for immune sequencing data. For the study at large: Patients with relapsing-remitting, secondary progressive and progressive-relapsing multiple sclerosis courses were all represented.

Study outcomes and limitations: Pronounced co-clustering by F measure was evident among identically batched samples. Patients showed TRBV5-6, TRBV5-1 and TRBV20-1 among five TRBV segments more frequent than in controls. For normalized Chao1 diversity, multiple sclerosis patients scored significantly lower than controls did.

Trimming removed 4 bases from V and 12 bases from J, with 19 bases in between. The CDR3 has 13 amino acids. Germline CDR1 is SGHRS and CDR2 is YFSETQ. Libraries were made from TCR beta cDNA, and they carried unique molecular identifiers. Approximately 550,000 cDNA molecules came from around 1 to 10 million T cells. TCRdb re-called the PCR reads through MiXCR, storing one row per CDR3 protein. The data contain 450,000 to 700,000 distinct CDR3 sequences, 40% to 50% of them singletons. The chain recombines TRBV5-1 with TRBJ1-1; TRBD1 is a possible D gene (5 bases). Specimen: blood. This TCR derives from a girl between 10 and 17 years old with multiple sclerosis. The CDR3 loop reads CASSPGGRRSTFF. The DNA of the CDR3 is TGCGCCAGCAGCCCGGGGGGTCGGCGATCAACTTTCTTT.